These 27 T cell receptor beta chains were all obtained from the same sample, sequenced in a study of regulatory T cells in long-lasting Graves disease. This sample's time point: persistent/refractory GD, antithyroid drugs over 5 years with positive TRAb. With RNA extracted from PBMCs as input, the TCR library was made. Both iRepertoire HTBI primers and Arm-PCR of CDR3 regions were used to build the TCR beta libraries. Each CDR3 protein gets one entry after TCRdb re-called the multiplex PCR reads with MiXCR. The table has approximately 500,000 distinct CDR3 sequences, roughly 21% seen once. Source: peripheral blood mononuclear cells (PBMCs), taken when the disease was refractory, from a patient treated with antithyroid drugs. The receptors originated from a female donor with Graves disease.

The V and J genes are TRBV18 and TRBJ2-7; no reliable D call. Germline V gene sequence: CDR1 KGHSH, CDR2 LQKENI. The CDR3 length is 13 residues. The germline V and J ends were trimmed by 3 bases and 1 base, with 7 bases remaining between them. The DNA of the CDR3 is TGTGCCAGCTCACCGAGTCAGTCCTACGAGCAGTACTTC. It specifies CASSPSQSYEQYF.

With respect to this clonotype: This could be a read error, since a much larger clone is one nucleotide away. The chain couples TRBV19 to TRBJ2-7; weak D call: TRBD2 (6 bases). CDR1 and CDR2 (germline): LNHDA, SQIVND (reference sequence). Between the trimmed V and J ends, which lost 7 bases and 5 bases, there was a span of 15 bases. The length of the CDR3 is 13 residues. The DNA for the CDR3 is TGTGCCAGTAACAATGGAGGGACCGACGAGCAGTACTTC. The encoded protein is CASNNGGTDEQYF.

This clonotype was counted only a few times. This chain connects TRBV14 to TRBJ2-5; no definite D call. The V end lost 1 base, the J end lost 7 bases, and 7 bases lay between the germline ends. This CDR3 spans 12 amino acids. CDR1 is SGHDN and CDR2 is FVKESK in the germline V gene. CDR3 amino acids: CASSQGLGTQYF. The CDR3 DNA sequence: TGTGCCAGCAGCCAAGGACTGGGGACCCAGTACTTC.

This clonotype was detected a few times. The chain employs TRBV5-6 and TRBJ1-4; TRBD1 might be the D (5 bases). The CDR3 loop spans 14 amino acids. The V gene's germline CDR1 is SGHDT and CDR2 YYEEEE. Trimming took 4 bases from V and 5 from J, leaving 12 bases between them. CDR3 coding DNA: TGTGCCAGCAGCCAACAGGTCCAGAATGAAAAACTGTTTTTT. It specifies CASSQQVQNEKLFF. Looking up the rest from reference TRBV5-6 and TRBJ1-4 gives the full variable domain: DAGVTQSPTHLIKTRGQQVTLRCSPKSGHDTVSWYQQALGQGPQFIFQYYEEEERQRGNFPDRFSGHQFPNYSSELNVNALLLGDSALYLCASSQQVQNEKLFFGSGTQLSVL.

This chain links TRBV9 with TRBJ2-7, with TRBD1 identical over 11 bases. Germline assignment: CDR1 SGDLS and CDR2 YYNGEE. Trimming removed 0 bases from V and 6 bases from J; junction bases left unmatched: 2. CDR3 size: 14 residues. As DNA, the CDR3 is TGTGCCAGCAGCGTAGCGGGGACAGGGGGCGAGCAGTACTTC. The encoded protein is CASSVAGTGGEQYF.

The table lists this clonotype with many counts. The chain recombines TRBV28 with TRBJ1-2, with TRBD1 matching over 7 bases. Germline V lookup: CDR1 MDHEN, CDR2 SYDVKM. CDR3 length equals 11 residues. J lost 8 bases, V lost 9 bases, and 6 bases had no gene match. As DNA, the CDR3 is TGTGCCAGTAAACAGGGGACCGGCTACACCTTC. As protein: CASKQGTGYTF.

The chain recombines TRBV3-1 with TRBJ2-2; D might be TRBD2 (7 bases). The V end was cut by 6 bases, the J end by 4 bases, with 15 bases between. The germline V gene encodes CDR1 LGHDT and CDR2 YNNKEL (reference sequence). This CDR3 is built from 15 residues. As DNA, the CDR3 is TGTGCCAGCAGGAGTTCGGGGGGCCTCACCGGGGAGCTGTTTTTT. This sequence encodes CASRSSGGLTGELFF.

The sample holds many counts of this clonotype. The CDR3 bases are TGTGCCAGCAGTGATTTTCTTCGCGGGTACTTC. Residues: CASSDFLRGYF. The rearrangement uses TRBV2 and TRBJ2-4; D is undetermined. This CDR3 has 11 amino acids. The germline CDR1 and CDR2 sequences are SNHLY and FYNNEI. V was shortened by 3 bases and J by 15 bases, with 12 bases between the two germline ends.

This clonotype was detected a few times. The junction departs from germline at one end; a sequencing error may be responsible. The V call is TRBV29-1, the J call TRBJ1-1, with TRBD1 identical over 8 bases. This CDR3 is built from 13 residues. Germline CDR1 SQVTM, CDR2 ANQGSEA. The CDR3 region is CSVDGSGGTEASF. In DNA, the CDR3 is TGCAGCGTTGATGGGTCAGGGGGCACTGAAGCTTCCTTT.

This clonotype was picked up a small number of times. V and J are TRBV11-3 and TRBJ2-1, with TRBD1 matching over 7 bases. The CDR3 totals 16 residues. Trimming removed 6 bases from V and 0 bases from J; junction bases left unmatched: 8. The germline V gene encodes CDR1 SGHNT and CDR2 YENEEA. The CDR3 bases are TGTGCCAGCAGGCCACAGGGGTTGAGCTCCTACAATGAGCAGTTCTTC. It specifies CASRPQGLSSYNEQFF.

V and J are TRBV5-1 and TRBJ2-7; D might be TRBD2 (6 bases). The CDR3 is 12 residues long. The germline V and J ends were trimmed by 5 bases and 4 bases, with 10 bases remaining between them. Germline CDR1 and CDR2: SGHRS and YFSETQ. The DNA of the CDR3 is TGCGCCAGCAGTACACGGGGGTACGAGCAGTACTTC. It is translated as CASSTRGYEQYF.

This clonotype showed up many times. The genes are TRBV3-1 and TRBJ1-4, with D possibly being TRBD1 (5 bases). Trimming shortened V by 4 bases and J by 0 bases, and 9 bases separated the two germline ends. Germline-derived CDR1 and CDR2 are LGHDT and YNNKEL (reference sequence). CDR3 length: 15 residues. CDR3 loop: CASSRGDATNEKLFF. CDR3 nucleotides: TGTGCCAGCAGCCGGGGGGATGCAACTAATGAAAAACTGTTTTTT.

The sample holds many counts of this clonotype. The chain has TRBV7-9 and TRBJ1-4, with 9 positions matching TRBD1. There are 16 residues in the CDR3. Germline CDR1 SEHNR, CDR2 FQNEAQ (reference sequence). The V segment lost 5 bases and the J segment 7 bases; nucleotides outside the gene matches: 11. CDR3 region: CASSQRGTGTAEKLFF. CDR3 in DNA: TGTGCCAGCAGCCAAAGGGGGACAGGGACAGCTGAAAAACTGTTTTTT.

This clonotype was detected ten times or more. The chain's CDR3 is CAVTWGGDTEAFF. The CDR3 nucleotides are TGTGCCGTAACTTGGGGGGGCGACACTGAAGCTTTCTTT. V is TRBV28 and J is TRBJ1-1; a possible D gene is TRBD1 (6 bases). The germline V and J ends were trimmed by 11 bases and 3 bases, with 16 bases remaining between them. Germline CDR1 MDHEN, CDR2 SYDVKM. The CDR3 totals 13 residues. The entire variable domain, with the rest obtained from reference TRBV28 and TRBJ1-1, is as follows: DVKVTQSSRYLVKRTGEKVFLECVQDMDHENMFWYRQDPGLGLRLIYFSYDVKMKEKGDIPEGYSVSREKKERFSLILESASTNQTSMYLCAVTWGGDTEAFFGQGTRLTVV.

V is TRBV19 and J is TRBJ2-2; D unclear. V dropped 4 bases and J dropped 2 bases, with 14 bases sitting between them. CDR3 size: 16 residues. Per the germline V gene, CDR1 is LNHDA and CDR2 is SQIVND (reference sequence). CDR3 sequence reads: CASSTKLWPNTGELFF. The CDR3 DNA is TGTGCCAGTAGTACCAAACTTTGGCCTAACACCGGGGAGCTGTTTTTT.

This clonotype was seen repeatedly, ten times or more. The CDR3 coding sequence is TGTGCCAGCAGTTTAGGGCCCCGCGTTGTTGGAGAGACCCAGTACTTC. Translation gives CASSLGPRVVGETQYF. The chain joins TRBV28 to TRBJ2-5; D unresolved. The germline V gene encodes CDR1 MDHEN and CDR2 SYDVKM. Trimming took off 2 bases at V and 4 bases at J, with 17 bases between the two ends. The CDR3 runs to 16 residues.

The V and J genes are TRBV5-1 and TRBJ1-2, with 11 bases matching TRBD1. Germline CDR1 is SGHRS and CDR2 is YFSETQ. This CDR3 is built from 15 residues. J lost 3 bases, V lost 4 bases, and 5 bases had no gene match. CDR3 nucleotide sequence: TGCGCCAGCAGCGAGGGACAGGGGGTCGACTATGGCTACACCTTC. This encodes CASSEGQGVDYGYTF.

This clonotype was recorded a few times. The genes are TRBV5-1 and TRBJ2-7, with a tentative D call TRBD2 (6 bases). The V end lost 2 bases, the J end lost 5 bases, and 14 bases lay between the germline ends. From germline, CDR1 is SGHRS and CDR2 YFSETQ. This CDR3 has 14 residues. DNA of the CDR3: TGCGCCAGCAGCTTAGGAGGGCCGGGGGACGAGCAGTACTTC. It yields the protein CASSLGGPGDEQYF. Supplemented by reference TRBV5-1 and TRBJ2-7, the full variable domain reads KAGVTQTPRYLIKTRGQQVTLSCSPISGHRSVSWYQQTPGQGLQFLFEYFSETQRNKGNFPGRFSGRQFSNSRSEMNVSTLELGDSALYLCASSLGGPGDEQYFGPGTRLTVT.

The gene calls are TRBV24-1 and TRBJ2-2; no firm D call. Trimming took 4 bases from V and 8 from J, leaving 7 bases between them. Germline V gene data show CDR1 as KGHDR and CDR2 as SFDVKD. There are 12 residues in the CDR3. The DNA for the CDR3 is TGTGCCACCAGTGAGACTCGTGGGGAGCTGTTTTTT. Translating gives CATSETRGELFF.

This clonotype was recorded many times. CDR3 in DNA: TGTGCCAGCAGTTTTGGAGAAAACATTCAGTACTTC. Protein product: CASSFGENIQYF. V gene TRBV28 combines with J gene TRBJ2-4; no clear D gene. This CDR3 is built from 12 residues. CDR1 and CDR2 (germline): MDHEN, SYDVKM. Between the trimmed V and J ends, which lost 3 bases and 5 bases, there was a span of 5 bases. Complete variable domain (other parts from reference TRBV28 and TRBJ2-4): DVKVTQSSRYLVKRTGEKVFLECVQDMDHENMFWYRQDPGLGLRLIYFSYDVKMKEKGDIPEGYSVSREKKERFSLILESASTNQTSMYLCASSFGENIQYFGAGTRLSVL.

This clonotype has only a few counts. V gene TRBV10-3 combines with J gene TRBJ1-2, with D possibly matching TRBD1 (6 bases). V shed 3 bases and J shed 4 bases, with 9 bases lying between them. This CDR3 has 13 residues. CDR1 is ENHRY, CDR2 SYGVKD, per germline. The CDR3 bases are TGTGCCATCAGTGATCAGGGGCGCTATGGCTACACCTTC. This gives the protein CAISDQGRYGYTF.

This clonotype was seen more than once but under ten times. DNA of the CDR3: TGTGCCAGCAGTTCCCAGGGGGGACGGCCCGAGCAGTACTTC. This sequence encodes CASSSQGGRPEQYF. The chain couples TRBV28 to TRBJ2-7; a possible D gene is TRBD1 (7 bases). The V and J ends lost 4 bases and 6 bases respectively, with 16 bases between them. Germline CDR1 reads MDHEN; CDR2 reads SYDVKM. The CDR3 spans 14 residues.

This clonotype was found a few times. This chain uses TRBV20-1 with TRBJ1-2, with 8 bases identical to TRBD1. V dropped 4 bases and J dropped 2; count of bases not matched to a gene: 3. Germline-derived CDR1 and CDR2 are DFQATT and SNEGSKA (reference sequence). The CDR3 totals 13 residues. CDR3 nucleotides: TGCAGTGCTAAAGGACAGGGCAACTATGGCTACACCTTC. Protein: CSAKGQGNYGYTF.

In this sample, this clonotype turned up a few times. The chain couples TRBV7-2 to TRBJ1-4; D gene ambiguous. CDR1 and CDR2 (germline): SGHTA, FQGNSA. The CDR3 is 17 residues long. Trimming removed 1 base from V and 3 bases from J, with 15 bases in between. CDR3 amino acids: CASSLVGPVAANEKLFF. CDR3 nucleotide sequence: TGTGCCAGCAGCTTAGTTGGGCCAGTCGCGGCTAATGAAAAACTGTTTTTT.

As regards this clonotype: A read error is likely, as this CDR3 ends without the conserved phenylalanine or tryptophan. The genes are TRBV28 and TRBJ1-1; possible D gene TRBD1, 5 bases. The germline V gene has CDR1 MDHEN and CDR2 SYDVKM. This CDR3 region has 12 residues. V lost 2 bases and J lost 7, with 8 bases in between. CDR3 in amino acids: CASSLGTVEAFL. The CDR3 bases are TGTGCCAGCAGTTTAGGGACGGTTGAAGCTTTCCTT.

There are many counts of this clonotype. CDR3 protein: CASTLMTANTEAFF. CDR3 nucleotides: TGTGCCAGCACCCTGATGACGGCGAACACTGAAGCTTTCTTT. The chain has TRBV11-1 and TRBJ1-1; D is unclear. Per germline, CDR1 SGHAT and CDR2 FQDESV (reference sequence). The V end was cut by 7 bases, the J end by 1 base, with 13 bases between. The CDR3 loop spans 14 amino acids. The full variable domain, with the rest looked up from reference TRBV11-1 and TRBJ1-1, is EAEVAQSPRYKITEKSQAVAFWCDPISGHATLYWYRQILGQGPELLVQFQDESVVDDSQLPKDRFSAERLKGVDSTLKIQPAELGDSAMYLCASTLMTANTEAFFGQGTRLTVV.

In DNA form, the CDR3 reads TGTGCCGCAAAGAGGGGCAGCGCTTCCTGGGGCGAGCAGTACTTC. Its translation is CAAKRGSASWGEQYF. This rearrangement joins TRBV3-1 to TRBJ2-7; D is possibly TRBD1 or TRBD2 (5 bases each). CDR1 is LGHDT, CDR2 YNNKEL, per germline (reference sequence). V shed 11 bases and J shed 6 bases, with 26 bases lying between them. The CDR3 is made up of 15 amino acids.